This TCR beta chain was recorded in a study of T cell repertoires in aging, cancer and after chemotherapy. About the research overall: Six age groups, ranging from 30 or younger to 70 or older, included the donors.

This clonotype was seen a handful of times. The target antigen is unknown. A mixed TRB-A/B primer pool amplified rearranged TRB by multiplex touch-down PCR. TCRdb independently ran MiXCR on the multiplex PCR reads; one entry per CDR3 protein. Of some 2,600 distinct CDR3 sequences listed, roughly 58% were seen once; the top ten hold roughly two thirds. V dropped 3 bases and J dropped 4 bases, with 12 bases sitting between them. The CDR3 totals 14 residues. Findings and limits, study-wide: Healthy donors lost TCR diversity with age mainly through richness, cancer patients through richness and evenness.

The template was genomic DNA from peripheral blood, not RNA. The sequenced sample was blood. The sequence came from a human donor with a blood cancer. V is TRBV12-3 or TRBV12-4 and J is TRBJ1-1; unclear D gene. CDR3: CASSFAGLGTEAFF. CDR3 in DNA: TGTGCCAGCAGTTTTGCTGGGTTGGGCACTGAAGCTTTCTTT.